Below, 14 T cell receptor beta chains from the same sample are listed, as sequenced in a study of blood T cell repertoires in COVID-19. This table comes from immunoSEQ multiplex PCR, and its TCRdb copy is limited to in-frame clones, with some not included. The sample yields under 250,000 clones, around four fifths seen once. The sequenced sample consisted of peripheral blood. The receptors originated from an older woman with active or convalescent COVID-19.

This chain links TRBV2 with TRBJ2-3, with 12 bases identical to TRBD1. V shed 6 bases, J shed 5 bases, and the junction held 9 bases outside the gene matches. Per the germline V gene, CDR1 is SNHLY and CDR2 is FYNNEI. There are 16 residues in the CDR3. In DNA form, the CDR3 reads TGTGCCAGCAGCCAAGACGGGACAGGGGGCTTAGATACGCAGTATTTT. The encoded protein is CASSQDGTGGLDTQYF. Looking up the rest from reference TRBV2 and TRBJ2-3 gives the full variable domain: EPEVTQTPSHQVTQMGQEVILRCVPISNHLYFYWYRQILGQKVEFLVSFYNNEISEKSEIFDDQFSVERPDGSNFTLKIRSTKLEDSAMYFCASSQDGTGGLDTQYFGPGTRLTVL.

This clone has just a few counts. The V and J genes are TRBV7-8 and TRBJ2-3; the D is unclear. The CDR3 extends over 14 amino acids. Germline V gives CDR1 SGHVS, CDR2 FQNEAQ. Deletions cut 1 base from V and 2 bases from J, with 7 bases between. In DNA, the CDR3 is TGTGCCAGCAGCTTAGGTTCCTACACAGATACGCAGTATTTT. It codes for CASSLGSYTDTQYF.

V is TRBV9 and J is TRBJ1-1; 7 nucleotides line up with TRBD1. CDR1 and CDR2 from the germline V gene are SGDLS and YYNGEE. Trimming at V came to 6 bases and at J to 1 base, leaving 6 bases not matched to a gene. The CDR3 consists of 14 residues. The CDR3 loop reads CASTQTGRNTEAFF. DNA of the CDR3: TGTGCCAGCACCCAGACAGGGAGGAACACTGAAGCTTTCTTT.

V gene TRBV21-1 combines with J gene TRBJ2-3; TRBD2 is the table's D call and was not checked against the DNA. TRBV21-1 is noted as a pseudogene. The CDR3 is made up of 16 amino acids. DNA of the CDR3: TGTGCCAGCAGCCCCCCTGACGGGGGGCGCACAGATACGCAGTATTTT. Encoded protein: CASSPPDGGRTDTQYF.

The rearrangement links TRBV9 to TRBJ1-4; 7 nucleotides line up with TRBD1. This CDR3 has 16 residues. The V segment lost 3 bases and the J segment 8 bases; nucleotides outside the gene matches: 13. From germline, CDR1 is SGDLS and CDR2 YYNGEE. CDR3 bases: TGTGCCAGCAGCGACATGTTAGGAGGGGGCGGGGAAAAACTGTTTTTT. Encoded protein: CASSDMLGGGGEKLFF.

Only a few counts were recorded for this clone. This chain joins TRBV19 and TRBJ2-3; 8 positions agree with TRBD2. Germline trimming cut 7 bases from V and 4 bases from J; bases unmatched to any gene: 7. The CDR3 length is 14 residues. The V gene's germline CDR1 is LNHDA and CDR2 SQIVND (reference sequence). The CDR3 DNA follows: TGTGCCAGTAAGTTCGGGAGGGCCTCAGATACGCAGTATTTT. Translating gives CASKFGRASDTQYF. The variable domain in full, with the rest retrieved from reference TRBV19 and TRBJ2-3, is DGGITQSPKYLFRKEGQNVTLSCEQNLNHDAMYWYRQDPGQGLRLIYYSQIVNDFQKGDIAEGYSVSREKKESFPLTVTSAQKNPTAFYLCASKFGRASDTQYFGPGTRLTVL.

The chain couples TRBV3-1 (or the pseudogene TRBV3-2) to TRBJ1-4, with 8 nucleotides matching TRBD1. The junction had 7 bases not matched to a gene; V was cut back by 7 bases and J by 3 bases. The CDR3 loop spans 15 amino acids. Germline-derived CDR1 and CDR2 are LGHDT and YNNKEL (reference sequence). The CDR3 DNA reads TGTGCCAGCACCCAGGGGGCGCTAGCTAATGAAAAACTGTTTTTT. Amino acids: CASTQGALANEKLFF.

On this clone itself: In the same sample, other DNA sequences code for this CDR3. V gene TRBV5-1 combines with J gene TRBJ2-3; tentatively, D is TRBD2 (5 bases). V lost 4 bases and J 5 bases, leaving 14 bases between the germline ends. Germline CDR1 and CDR2: SGHRS and YFSETQ. The CDR3 has 14 residues. CDR3 bases: TGCGCCAGCAGCCCCGGACTGGGCGGAGATACGCAGTATTTT. Residues: CASSPGLGGDTQYF.

A few counts support this clone. This chain joins TRBV24-1 and TRBJ2-1; 14 bases fit TRBD2. This CDR3 has 17 residues. V lost 3 bases to trimming and J lost 8 bases; unmatched junction nucleotides: 8. Germline lookup yields CDR1 KGHDR and CDR2 SFDVKD. CDR3 DNA sequence: TGTGCCACCAGTGATAGCTCCGGGACTAGCGGGAGCTATGAGCAGTTCTTC. Translation gives CATSDSSGTSGSYEQFF.

The gene calls are TRBV3-1 (or the pseudogene TRBV3-2) and TRBJ1-6, with 7 positions matching TRBD1. CDR1 is LGHDT and CDR2 is YNNKEL in the germline V gene (reference sequence). The CDR3 runs to 14 residues. V was pared by 0 bases and J by 12 bases, with 5 bases of the junction left unmatched. CDR3: CASSQDHRGRPLHF. CDR3 nucleotides: TGTGCCAGCAGCCAAGACCACAGGGGCCGACCCCTCCACTTT.

This clone was recorded a few times. The chain has TRBV7-8 and TRBJ2-7; the D is unclear. There are 14 residues in the CDR3. Trimming shortened V by 1 base and J by 3 bases, and 10 bases separated the two germline ends. Germline CDR1 and CDR2: SGHVS and FQNEAQ. The CDR3 nucleotides read TGTGCCAGCAGCTTAGGTGGCCGATACTACGAGCAGTACGTC. Protein product: CASSLGGRYYEQYV.

V gene TRBV7-6 combines with J gene TRBJ2-3; D gene uncertain. This CDR3 contains 14 residues. Trimming took 2 bases from V and 5 from J, leaving 11 bases between them. Germline V gene sequence: CDR1 SGHVS, CDR2 FNYEAQ. CDR3 DNA: TGTGCCAGCAGCTTAAAAGCCCCGGTAGATACGCAGTATTTT. Its protein is CASSLKAPVDTQYF. Drawing the rest from reference TRBV7-6 and TRBJ2-3, the complete variable domain is GAGVSQSPRYKVTKRGQDVALRCDPISGHVSLYWYRQALGQGPEFLTYFNYEAQQDKSGLPNDRFSAERPEGSISTLTIQRTEQRDSAMYRCASSLKAPVDTQYFGPGTRLTVL.

The V and J genes are TRBV19 and TRBJ2-4, with 8 bases identical to TRBD1. The junction had 6 bases not matched to a gene; V was cut back by 0 bases and J by 8 bases. Germline V lookup: CDR1 LNHDA, CDR2 SQIVND (reference sequence). This CDR3 is 15 amino acids long. The CDR3 DNA sequence: TGTGCCAGTAGTATAGAGGGCAGGGGGCGTCACATTCAGTACTTC. Protein: CASSIEGRGRHIQYF.

V is TRBV6-5 and J is TRBJ2-5; D remains unclear. The CDR3 runs to 15 residues. Germline assignment: CDR1 MNHEY and CDR2 SVGAGI. Trimming took off 0 bases at V and 2 bases at J, with 10 bases between the two ends. The CDR3 reads CASSYSWAEQETQYF. CDR3 in DNA: TGTGCCAGCAGTTACTCTTGGGCAGAACAAGAGACCCAGTACTTC.